The sequence of this T cell receptor (beta chain) was determined in a study of blood T cell repertoires in COVID-19. Germline assignment: CDR1 MDHEN and CDR2 SYDVKM. V shed 6 bases, J shed 4 bases, and the junction held 10 bases outside the gene matches. CDR3 length equals 16 residues. The repertoire was sequenced with immunoSEQ multiplex PCR; TCRdb's copy has only in-frame clones and lacks some. The data show about 270,000 clones, with around nine tenths seen just once and roughly 14% held by the top ten. Sequenced material: peripheral blood. The rearrangement uses TRBV28 and TRBJ1-3; 9 bases match TRBD1. The receptor's source is an older woman with COVID-19, enrolled during active disease. The CDR3 bases are TGTGCCAGCAGCCCATCGGGACAGGGTAAAGGAAACACCATATATTTT. Encoded protein: CASSPSGQGKGNTIYF.